This T cell receptor (beta chain) emerged from a study of OX40 agonist ivuxolimab in advanced cancers. Study at large: Patients received intravenous ivuxolimab every 2 weeks at 0.01 to 10 mg/kg.

TCRdb keeps only in-frame clones here, not all; method: immunoSEQ multiplex PCR. The sample consists of under 50,000 clones, 88% of them appearing once. Sequences were derived from CD4+ or CD8+ T cells sorted from blood, sampled in a trial of the OX40 agonist ivuxolimab. The source is an adult with an advanced solid tumor such as melanoma, head and neck, liver or kidney cancer.

CDR3 sequence (DNA): TGTGCCAGCAGCTTAGGACAGGGGGCCTACGAGCAGTACTTC. It encodes CASSLGQGAYEQYF. This rearrangement joins TRBV7-2 to TRBJ2-7; 9 nucleotides match TRBD1. The CDR3 is 14 residues long. The V gene's germline CDR1 is SGHTA and CDR2 FQGNSA. The J segment lost 2 bases and the V segment lost 1 base, leaving 0 bases of the junction unmatched.